In its sample, the clone carrying this TCR beta chain was seen once. Germline-derived CDR1 and CDR2 are ENHRY and SYGVKD. The CDR3 contains 17 residues. After removal of 3 bases from V and 3 bases from J, the junction contained 6 bases not matched to a gene. Use of 60 Vbeta and 13 Jbeta primers characterized the PCR. In the original analysis: Around 12 million of 70 million to 80 million unique TCR beta chains were shared, per a later count. Sequencing used immunoSEQ multiplex PCR; TCRdb keeps in-frame clones, though not all of them. From that table come the V and J calls and clone size; the DNA was used to work out D and trimming. This sample has more than 70,000 clones, with around 75% found just once. This sample is part of a study of cytomegalovirus exposure and HLA in healthy donors.

The TCR comes from a man aged 35-49 years in good health and CMV-seronegative. This sequence joins TRBV10-3 and TRBJ1-6; 9 bases align to TRBD1. Sequenced material: PBMCs. The CDR3 protein is CAISDGTGTLYNSPLHF. The DNA of the CDR3 is TGTGCCATCAGTGACGGGACAGGGACTCTCTATAATTCACCCCTCCACTTT.